The entry below gives a single T cell receptor beta chain sequence along with its context. The source of the sample is a study of blood T cells in healthy people across ages. Each sample provided at least 5 micrograms of extracted total RNA. A second PCR of roughly 7 to 11 cycles used a sample-barcoded 5' primer and a J-beta primer mix. TCRdb reprocessed the 5' RACE reads via MiXCR and lists one record per CDR3 protein. In the table there are around 990,000 distinct CDR3 sequences, about 25% of which are singletons. There are 15 residues in the CDR3. V gave up 5 bases and J gave up 7 bases; unmatched junction bases: 8. These data were likewise used in another study, on T cells of mothers and their children. That report adds: Donation came from three healthy Caucasian mothers together with their six children. Over 8.5 million reads per mother and roughly 3 million per child were obtained. None of the identified T cell clones proved to be persistent microchimeric clones.

Specimen: blood. The clonotype comes from a girl aged 2 to 10 in good health. The chain couples TRBV12-3 or TRBV12-4 to TRBJ1-4; 9 positions agree with TRBD1. The DNA of the CDR3 is TGTGCCAGCAGTACCGACAGGGGGTTTCGTGAAAAACTGTTTTTT. Amino acid sequence: CASSTDRGFREKLFF.